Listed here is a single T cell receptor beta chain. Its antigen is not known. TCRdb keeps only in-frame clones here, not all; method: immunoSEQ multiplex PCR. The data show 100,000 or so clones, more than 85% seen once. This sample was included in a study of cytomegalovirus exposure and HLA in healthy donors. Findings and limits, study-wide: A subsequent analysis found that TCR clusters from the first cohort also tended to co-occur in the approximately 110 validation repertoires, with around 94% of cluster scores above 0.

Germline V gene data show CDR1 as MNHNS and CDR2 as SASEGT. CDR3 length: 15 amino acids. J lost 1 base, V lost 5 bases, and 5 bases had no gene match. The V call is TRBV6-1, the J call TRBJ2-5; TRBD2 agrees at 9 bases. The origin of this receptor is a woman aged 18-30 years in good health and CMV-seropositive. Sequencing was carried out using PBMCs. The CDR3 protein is CASSRLAGIQETQYF. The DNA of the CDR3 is TGTGCCAGCAGTAGGCTAGCGGGGATCCAAGAGACCCAGTACTTC.